The 10 T cell receptor beta chains listed next were all sequenced from one sample in a study of blood T cell repertoires in COVID-19 (dated by TCRdb to the early 2020s). The protocol used for the library was the immunoSEQ multiplex PCR assay. What TCRdb holds here is the immuneACCESS table cut down to in-frame rearrangements. Part of the clones is not present; checked against another copy, under half of the missing clones reflect an unresolved V gene, and the others are unexplained. In this sample the table shows some 170,000 clones, just under 90% of which occur a single time. 9.5% to 15% of the sample belongs to the ten largest clones. The sequencing sample was made of peripheral blood. These TCRs come from a woman aged 70-85 years with COVID-19, enrolled during active disease.

This chain uses TRBV6-6 with TRBJ1-1; D unclear. Germline V gene lookup returns CDR1 MNHNY and CDR2 SVGAGI (reference sequence). V was shortened by 5 bases and J by 0 bases, with 25 bases between the two germline ends. The length of the CDR3 is 19 residues. CDR3 sequence reads: CASSRRGGSSFTMNTEAFF. As DNA, the CDR3 is TGTGCCAGCAGTCGGCGGGGAGGGAGTTCGTTTACGATGAACACTGAAGCTTTCTTT.

This chain links TRBV5-1 with TRBJ2-2; 8 bases match TRBD1. J gave up 6 bases and V 1 base, and 11 bases lay outside the gene matches. Germline-derived CDR1 and CDR2 are SGHRS and YFSETQ. CDR3 length: 17 residues. The CDR3 loop is CASSLLFQGAQSGELFF. The CDR3 DNA reads TGCGCCAGCAGCTTGCTGTTTCAGGGGGCGCAATCCGGGGAGCTGTTTTTT.

V and J are TRBV3-1 (or the pseudogene TRBV3-2) and TRBJ2-3; TRBD2 might be the D (5 bases). This CDR3 is built from 17 residues. V shed 0 bases and J shed 2 bases, with 15 bases lying between them. CDR1 and CDR2 from the germline V gene are LGHDT and YNNKEL (reference sequence). CDR3 region: CASSQDWLASYTDTQYF. The CDR3 bases are TGTGCCAGCAGCCAAGATTGGCTAGCCTCTTACACAGATACGCAGTATTTT.

The chain links TRBV3-1 (or the pseudogene TRBV3-2) to TRBJ2-3; TRBD2 might be the D (5 bases). This CDR3 has 15 amino acids. V was cut by 5 bases and J by 1 base, with 13 bases left in between. Germline-derived CDR1 and CDR2 are LGHDT and YNNKEL (reference sequence). The CDR3 DNA is TGTGCCAGCAGCGAAACCCTAGCTCGCACAGATACGCAGTATTTT. Residues: CASSETLARTDTQYF.

The chain couples TRBV10-2 to TRBJ2-1; a possible D gene is TRBD2 (6 bases). CDR3 length: 15 residues. The V gene lost 9 bases and the J gene lost 8 bases, with 23 bases spanning the gap. CDR1 and CDR2 (germline): WSHSY, SAAADI. The CDR3 spells CASRDDSIWGDEQFF. The DNA for the CDR3 is TGCGCCAGTCGTGACGACTCCATTTGGGGGGATGAGCAGTTCTTC.

J is TRBJ2-5 and V is TRBV6-2 or TRBV6-3, with 11 bases matching TRBD2. Germline CDR1 reads MNHEY; CDR2 reads SVGEGT. After removal of 4 bases from V and 5 bases from J, the junction contained 9 bases not matched to a gene. The CDR3 has 16 residues. The CDR3 DNA sequence: TGTGCCAGCAGTTCTCATAGCGGGAGGGCCACTGAGACCCAGTACTTC. This translates into CASSSHSGRATETQYF.

The J gene is TRBJ2-7, the V gene TRBV14; D may be TRBD2 (6 bases). CDR1 and CDR2 (germline): SGHDN, FVKESK. The CDR3 is made up of 15 amino acids. The V gene lost 2 bases and the J gene lost 3 bases, with 14 bases spanning the gap. CDR3 in amino acids: CASSQKEGWVYEQYF. CDR3 DNA: TGTGCCAGCAGCCAAAAGGAGGGGTGGGTCTACGAGCAGTACTTC. The whole variable domain, filled in from reference TRBV14 and TRBJ2-7, reads EAGVTQFPSHSVIEKGQTVTLRCDPISGHDNLYWYRRVMGKEIKFLLHFVKESKQDESGMPNNRFLAERTGGTYSTLKVQPAELEDSGVYFCASSQKEGWVYEQYFGPGTRLTVT.

The chain has TRBV5-1 and TRBJ2-3; 7 bases align to TRBD2. Looked up from germline, CDR1 is SGHRS and CDR2 is YFSETQ. The CDR3 loop spans 16 amino acids. V was clipped by 1 base and J by 4 bases; unmatched bases: 9. The CDR3 DNA is TGCGCCAGCAGCTTGATCGGGCCGGGAGGTGCAGATACGCAGTATTTT. Amino acid sequence: CASSLIGPGGADTQYF. Looking up the rest from reference TRBV5-1 and TRBJ2-3 gives the full variable domain: KAGVTQTPRYLIKTRGQQVTLSCSPISGHRSVSWYQQTPGQGLQFLFEYFSETQRNKGNFPGRFSGRQFSNSRSEMNVSTLELGDSALYLCASSLIGPGGADTQYFGPGTRLTVL.

Of note for this clone: A much larger clone sits a single nucleotide away, making a read error possible. The genes are TRBV6-5 and TRBJ2-3, with 14 nucleotides matching TRBD2. With V trimmed by 5 bases and J by 6 bases, 1 base remained unmatched. The germline gives CDR1 MNHEY, CDR2 SVGAGI. The CDR3 contains 14 residues. The CDR3 region is CASSRTSGRDTQYF. The DNA of the CDR3 is TGTGCCAGCAGTAGGACTAGCGGGAGGGATACGCAGTATTTT.

The chain links TRBV21-1 to TRBJ1-1. TRBV21-1 is listed as a pseudogene. The CDR3 runs 14 residues. For the CDR3, the DNA is TGTGCCAGCAGCGGGGGGGAAGAATCCGCTGAAGCTTTCTTT. Protein sequence: CASSGGEESAEAFF.